This entry lists 11 T cell receptor beta chains sequenced from one sample in a study of T-cell reconstitution after alpha-beta-depleted transplantation in children. Preparation of the TCRbeta library was carried out with unique molecular identifiers. TCRdb re-called the PCR reads through MiXCR, storing one row per CDR3 protein. This table holds fewer than 400,000 distinct CDR3 sequences, over 20% found once. Sequencing was performed on PBMCs, mostly from graft donor cells, taken 180 days after TCRalphabeta/CD19-depleted stem cell transplant. These receptors were obtained from a male patient younger than 18 who had a stem cell transplant for acute lymphoblastic leukemia, so the T cells may come from the graft donor.

The chain recombines TRBV5-5 with TRBJ2-5; 9 bases fit TRBD2. V lost 0 bases to trimming and J lost 5 bases; unmatched junction nucleotides: 5. This CDR3 comprises 15 residues. In germline, CDR1 is SGHKS, CDR2 YYEKEE (reference sequence). CDR3 sequence: CASSLAGLASETQYF. The CDR3 region has the DNA TGTGCCAGCAGCTTGGCCGGACTAGCGTCGGAGACCCAGTACTTC.

The V call is TRBV29-1, the J call TRBJ2-7; D may be TRBD1 (6 bases). Germline values: CDR1 SQVTM, CDR2 ANQGSEA. V lost 0 bases to trimming and J lost 0 bases, with 12 bases between them. CDR3 length equals 15 residues. CDR3 protein: CSVEDTTGSSYEQYF. Here the CDR3 DNA reads TGCAGCGTTGAAGATACCACAGGGAGCTCCTACGAGCAGTACTTC.

The chain uses TRBV3-1 and TRBJ2-1, with D maybe TRBD2 (6 bases). The length of the CDR3 is 19 residues. Germline values: CDR1 LGHDT, CDR2 YNNKEL (reference sequence). Deletions cut 5 bases from V and 1 base from J, with 24 bases between. For the CDR3, the DNA is TGTGCCAGCAGCGAGACGGGACTCGCCATTTCCACTTCCTACAATGAGCAGTTCTTC. It encodes CASSETGLAISTSYNEQFF.

The chain joins TRBV6-6 to TRBJ2-7; D uncertain. The CDR3 loop spans 11 amino acids. Germline assignment: CDR1 MNHNY and CDR2 SVGAGI (reference sequence). The germline V and J ends were trimmed by 8 bases and 6 bases, with 11 bases remaining between them. CDR3: CASSDPIEQYF. CDR3 DNA: TGTGCCAGCTCTGACCCTATCGAGCAGTACTTC.

This CDR3 reads CASSLPGRDTQYF. DNA of the CDR3: TGTGCCAGCAGTCTCCCCGGTCGAGATACGCAGTATTTT. This chain joins TRBV27 and TRBJ2-3; D gene ambiguous. CDR1 and CDR2 (germline): MNHEY, SMNVEV (reference sequence). CDR3 length equals 13 residues. The V end lost 5 bases, the J end lost 5 bases, and 11 bases lay between the germline ends.

The chain employs TRBV6-6 and TRBJ2-7; 8 nucleotides line up with TRBD1. The CDR3 contains 13 residues. V trimming: 2 bases; J trimming: 4 bases; junction bases outside the gene matches: 1. Germline V gene data show CDR1 as MNHNY and CDR2 as SVGAGI (reference sequence). This chain's CDR3 is CASSYRQGYEQYF. The DNA for the CDR3 is TGTGCCAGCAGTTACCGACAGGGGTACGAGCAGTACTTC.

This clonotype was observed a single time. V is TRBV7-8 and J is TRBJ2-3, with D unclear. This CDR3 comprises 14 residues. CDR1 and CDR2 from the germline V gene are SGHVS and FQNEAQ. Trimming removed 7 bases from V and 2 bases from J, with 13 bases in between. CDR3 nucleotides: TGTGCCAGCAACTTTCCGAGTAACACAGATACGCAGTATTTT. The encoded protein is CASNFPSNTDTQYF. Together with reference TRBV7-8 and TRBJ2-3, the CDR3 gives the full variable domain: GAGVSQSPRYKVAKRGQDVALRCDPISGHVSLFWYQQALGQGPEFLTYFQNEAQLDKSGLPSDRFFAERPEGSVSTLKIQRTQQEDSAVYLCASNFPSNTDTQYFGPGTRLTVL.

This clonotype showed up just once. The gene calls are TRBV21-1 and TRBJ2-1; the table's D call of TRBD1 was not tested on the DNA. TRBV21-1 is shown as a pseudogene. This CDR3 is built from 16 residues. The chain's CDR3 is CASSKVRGSFENEQFF. The CDR3, as DNA: TGTGCCAGCAGCAAAGTAAGGGGCTCGTTCGAAAATGAGCAGTTCTTC.

This clonotype was counted many times. The chain is built from TRBV12-3 or TRBV12-4 and TRBJ2-1; the D is unclear. V was clipped by 5 bases and J by 0 bases, with 8 bases between them. The CDR3 length is 14 residues. The CDR3 coding sequence is TGTGCCAGCAGTCGGCTGAGCTCCTACAATGAGCAGTTCTTC. Amino acids: CASSRLSSYNEQFF.

This clonotype has more than one count but fewer than ten. The chain employs TRBV29-1 and TRBJ2-7, with TRBD1 matching 8 bases. After removal of 7 bases from V and 1 base from J, the junction contained 9 bases not matched to a gene. This CDR3 has 14 residues. Per the germline V gene, CDR1 is SQVTM and CDR2 is ANQGSEA. CDR3 nucleotide sequence: TGCAGCGCCCGTCCCGGGACAGGTTCCTACGAGCAGTACTTC. It translates to CSARPGTGSYEQYF.

In its sample, this clonotype was seen many times. The V call is TRBV7-9, the J call TRBJ1-6; D is undetermined. This CDR3 spans 15 amino acids. Deletions cut 8 bases from V and 3 bases from J, with 14 bases between. From germline, CDR1 is SEHNR and CDR2 FQNEAQ (reference sequence). CDR3 protein: CASSLPLDYNSPLHF. The CDR3 DNA reads as TGTGCCAGCTCACTCCCGTTGGACTATAATTCACCCCTCCACTTT.